The 20 T cell receptor beta chains below all came from one sample that was sequenced in a study of T cell responses to AZD1222 COVID-19 vaccine. Sequenced by immunoSEQ multiplex PCR; TCRdb stores in-frame clones only, minus some. The repertoire holds about 110,000 clones, approximately 86% seen once, with about 3.3% in the top ten. The specimen comprised peripheral blood, sampled on day 0 of AZD1222 vaccination. The origin of the receptors is an adult in good health.

The rearrangement joins TRBV5-1 to TRBJ1-3, with 7 nucleotides matching TRBD1. The CDR3 runs 20 residues. Germline assignment: CDR1 SGHRS and CDR2 YFSETQ. V trimming: 0 bases; J trimming: 0 bases; junction bases outside the gene matches: 15. CDR3 DNA: TGCGCCAGCAGCTTGGGCCCTAGAACAGGGGATTACTACTCTGGAAACACCATATATTTT. The encoded protein is CASSLGPRTGDYYSGNTIYF.

The chain carries TRBV3-1 (or the pseudogene TRBV3-2) and TRBJ1-4; no clear D gene. The CDR3 has 13 residues. Germline V gene sequence: CDR1 LGHDT, CDR2 YNNKEL (reference sequence). The ends were cut back, 4 bases at V and 5 bases at J, with 8 bases in the middle. CDR3: CASSLGSNEKLFF. The CDR3 DNA follows: TGTGCCAGCAGCCTCGGCTCGAATGAAAAACTGTTTTTT.

The chain combines TRBV21-1 with TRBJ2-7; the table's TRBD1 call for D was not verified on the DNA. TRBV21-1 corresponds to a pseudogene. The length of the CDR3 is 13 residues. CDR3: CASVRGEEYEQYF. The CDR3 DNA reads TGTGCCAGCGTCAGGGGGGAAGAGTACGAGCAGTACTTC.

V is TRBV7-2 and J is TRBJ1-3; D call uncertain. Deletions cut 7 bases from V and 0 bases from J, with 13 bases between. The CDR3 is made up of 15 amino acids. CDR1 is SGHTA and CDR2 is FQGNSA in the germline V gene. The CDR3 spells CASTRTAYSGNTIYF. CDR3 nucleotides: TGTGCCAGCACCCGGACGGCTTACTCTGGAAACACCATATATTTT. The complete variable domain, with remaining parts taken from reference TRBV7-2 and TRBJ1-3, reads GAGVSQSPSNKVTEKGKDVELRCDPISGHTALYWYRQSLGQGLEFLIYFQGNSAPDKSGLPSDRFSAERTGGSVSTLTIQRTQQEDSAVYLCASTRTAYSGNTIYFGEGSWLTVV.

This chain uses TRBV12-5 with TRBJ2-1; D possibly corresponds to TRBD1 (6 bases). The CDR3 sequence is 14 residues long. The germline V gene has CDR1 LGHNT and CDR2 FRNRAP. The V end was cut by 2 bases, the J end by 9 bases, with 14 bases between. The CDR3 protein is CASGLTAGVGEQFF. The CDR3 nucleotides read TGTGCTAGTGGTTTGACGGCAGGGGTTGGTGAGCAGTTCTTC.

This clone turned up a few times. The chain uses TRBV10-2 and TRBJ1-2, with a tentative D call TRBD1 (5 bases). Germline CDR1 reads WSHSY; CDR2 reads SAAADI. The CDR3 extends over 13 amino acids. The CDR3 region has the DNA TGCGCTACCAACCTTCGGGGGGAATATGGCTACACCTTC. This sequence encodes CATNLRGEYGYTF.

The J gene is TRBJ2-3, the V gene TRBV5-1; no firm D call. The ends were cut back, 4 bases at V and 2 bases at J, with 5 bases in the middle. Per germline, CDR1 SGHRS and CDR2 YFSETQ. CDR3 length equals 12 residues. The CDR3 loop is CASSRITDTQYF. CDR3 in DNA: TGCGCCAGCAGCCGTATCACAGATACGCAGTATTTT. Combining the CDR3 with reference TRBV5-1 and TRBJ2-3 gives the whole variable domain KAGVTQTPRYLIKTRGQQVTLSCSPISGHRSVSWYQQTPGQGLQFLFEYFSETQRNKGNFPGRFSGRQFSNSRSEMNVSTLELGDSALYLCASSRITDTQYFGPGTRLTVL.

Only one count was recorded for this clone. This chain joins TRBV6-5 and TRBJ1-2; unclear D gene. The germline gives CDR1 MNHEY, CDR2 SVGAGI. This CDR3 has 14 residues. Trimming pared 6 bases from V and 1 base from J, leaving 12 bases between. The CDR3 DNA follows: TGTGCCAGCAGCCTACTCGCGGGTAACTATGGCTACACCTTC. This codes for CASSLLAGNYGYTF.

V and J are TRBV3-1 (or the pseudogene TRBV3-2) and TRBJ1-2; unclear D gene. V gave up 4 bases and J gave up 7 bases, with 10 bases separating them. The germline V gene encodes CDR1 LGHDT and CDR2 YNNKEL (reference sequence). CDR3 length equals 12 residues. The CDR3 DNA follows: TGTGCCAGCAGCCGGTCGGAAAGTGGCTACACCTTC. Encoded protein: CASSRSESGYTF.

This chain uses TRBV30 with TRBJ1-2; unclear D gene. V was clipped by 1 base and J by 4 bases, with 4 bases between them. The CDR3 is 11 residues long. CDR1 GTSNPN and CDR2 SVGIG come from the germline V gene (reference sequence). The CDR3 region is CAWSDTYGYTF. In DNA, the CDR3 is TGTGCCTGGAGTGACACCTATGGCTACACCTTC. The full variable domain, rest sourced from reference TRBV30 and TRBJ1-2, is SQTIHQWPATLVQPVGSPLSLECTVEGTSNPNLYWYRQAAGRGLQLLFYSVGIGQISSEVPQNLSASRPQDRQFILSSKKLLLSDSGFYLCAWSDTYGYTFGSGTRLTVV.

The chain uses TRBV4-1 and TRBJ1-5, with a weak D call TRBD1 (5 bases). V lost 2 bases to trimming and J lost 6 bases, with 17 bases between them. CDR3 length: 16 amino acids. Germline V gives CDR1 MGHRA, CDR2 YSYEKL. The CDR3 region is CASSQIPGLWSQPQHF. The DNA for the CDR3 is TGCGCCAGCAGCCAAATCCCAGGGTTGTGGAGTCAGCCCCAGCATTTT.

The J gene is TRBJ2-1, the V gene TRBV11-1; D perhaps matches TRBD2 (7 bases). The CDR3 runs to 14 residues. CDR1 is SGHAT, CDR2 FQDESV, per germline (reference sequence). Trimming removed 8 bases from V and 3 bases from J, with 14 bases in between. In nucleotides, the CDR3 is TGTGCCAGCTTTCGAGGGGGGGGCTACAATGAGCAGTTCTTC. Its protein product is CASFRGGGYNEQFF. The full variable domain, rest sourced from reference TRBV11-1 and TRBJ2-1, is EAEVAQSPRYKITEKSQAVAFWCDPISGHATLYWYRQILGQGPELLVQFQDESVVDDSQLPKDRFSAERLKGVDSTLKIQPAELGDSAMYLCASFRGGGYNEQFFGPGTRLTVL.

V is TRBV30 and J is TRBJ1-5; TRBD1 matches 8 bases. The CDR3 runs to 16 residues. Germline loops: CDR1 GTSNPN, CDR2 SVGIG (reference sequence). Unmatched junction bases numbered 5, after V lost 1 base and J lost 0 bases. The CDR3 DNA sequence: TGTGCCTGGAGTGGAGACAGGGGTAGTAGCAATCAGCCCCAGCATTTT. Translating gives CAWSGDRGSSNQPQHF.

Only a few counts were recorded for this clone. V usage is TRBV24-1 and J usage is TRBJ2-3; 12 nucleotides match TRBD2. This CDR3 has 16 amino acids. V trimming: 4 bases; J trimming: 4 bases; junction bases outside the gene matches: 5. Germline V CDR1 and CDR2: KGHDR, SFDVKD. CDR3 loop: CATSEGLAGPADTQYF. The CDR3 nucleotides are TGTGCCACCAGTGAAGGACTAGCGGGGCCCGCAGATACGCAGTATTTT.

This clone was recorded only once. V gene TRBV3-1 (or the pseudogene TRBV3-2) combines with J gene TRBJ2-6; D remains unclear. CDR3 length equals 16 residues. CDR1 and CDR2 (germline): LGHDT, YNNKEL (reference sequence). Trimming pared 0 bases from V and 1 base from J, leaving 7 bases between. The CDR3 DNA is TGTGCCAGCAGCCAAGATTCGATTTCTGGGGCCAACGTCCTGACTTTC. This gives the protein CASSQDSISGANVLTF.

In its sample, this clone was seen a few times. CDR3 in amino acids: CASSWDRGGELFF. In nucleotides, the CDR3 is TGTGCCAGCAGCTGGGACAGGGGCGGGGAGCTGTTTTTT. This chain uses TRBV11-2 with TRBJ2-2, with 10 bases aligning to TRBD1. The CDR3 contains 13 residues. The germline V gene has CDR1 SGHAT and CDR2 FQNNGV. V was pared by 4 bases and J by 7 bases, with 0 bases of the junction left unmatched.

The rearrangement uses TRBV11-3 and TRBJ2-3; 12 bases match TRBD2. CDR1 is SGHNT and CDR2 is YENEEA in the germline V gene. This CDR3 is 15 amino acids long. With V trimmed by 4 bases and J by 10 bases, 9 bases remained unmatched. CDR3 in amino acids: CASSSRTSGDGSQYF. For the CDR3, the DNA is TGTGCCAGCAGCTCCAGGACTAGCGGGGACGGTTCGCAGTATTTT.

The genes are TRBV6-1 and TRBJ2-2; 8 bases line up with TRBD1. There are 17 residues in the CDR3. The J segment lost 6 bases and the V segment lost 0 bases, leaving 9 bases of the junction unmatched. CDR1 and CDR2 from the germline V gene are MNHNS and SASEGT. The CDR3, as DNA: TGTGCCAGCAGTGAAGCTCCAGGGGGCATGAGGTCCGGGGAGCTGTTTTTT. Its protein is CASSEAPGGMRSGELFF.

V is TRBV7-3 and J is TRBJ1-1, with 9 bases aligning to TRBD1. Per germline, CDR1 SGHTA and CDR2 FQGTGA. V gave up 5 bases and J gave up 1 base; unmatched junction bases: 2. The CDR3 loop spans 14 amino acids. The CDR3 nucleotides are TGTGCCAGCAGCCAGGGACAGGGGAACACTGAAGCTTTCTTT. As protein: CASSQGQGNTEAFF.

The chain has TRBV5-1 and TRBJ2-1, with D perhaps assigned TRBD1 or TRBD2 (5 bases each). Trimming took off 1 base at V and 7 bases at J, with 6 bases between the two ends. CDR1 and CDR2 (germline): SGHRS, YFSETQ. The CDR3 runs 12 residues. CDR3 bases: TGCGCCAGCAGCTTGTGGGGGAATGAGCAGTTCTTC. Encoded protein: CASSLWGNEQFF.